The table lists the clone carrying this T cell receptor beta chain with a few counts. The target antigen is unknown. The data were obtained in a study of T-cell memory formation after mild COVID-19. Study-level findings and limits: Researchers could not confirm that second-wave clones peaking on day 37 targeted SARS-CoV-2.

TCRdb itself ran the 5' RACE reads through MiXCR, one entry per CDR3 protein. This table has just over 150,000 distinct CDR3 sequences, 25% to 40% appearing once. This CDR3 comprises 17 residues. Germline V gives CDR1 SNHLY, CDR2 FYNNEI. The J segment lost 1 base and the V segment lost 4 bases, leaving 5 bases of the junction unmatched. The origin of this receptor is an adult woman who had mild COVID-19 (a few samples of this study predate the infection). Cell type and time point are not known. The specimen sequenced was PBMCs or a T cell subset sorted from them (not recorded which). V gene TRBV2 combines with J gene TRBJ2-1, with TRBD2 matching 12 bases. DNA for the CDR3: TGTGCCAGCAGTGTACCGACTAGCGGGAGATCCTACAATGAGCAGTTCTTC. Its translation is CASSVPTSGRSYNEQFF.